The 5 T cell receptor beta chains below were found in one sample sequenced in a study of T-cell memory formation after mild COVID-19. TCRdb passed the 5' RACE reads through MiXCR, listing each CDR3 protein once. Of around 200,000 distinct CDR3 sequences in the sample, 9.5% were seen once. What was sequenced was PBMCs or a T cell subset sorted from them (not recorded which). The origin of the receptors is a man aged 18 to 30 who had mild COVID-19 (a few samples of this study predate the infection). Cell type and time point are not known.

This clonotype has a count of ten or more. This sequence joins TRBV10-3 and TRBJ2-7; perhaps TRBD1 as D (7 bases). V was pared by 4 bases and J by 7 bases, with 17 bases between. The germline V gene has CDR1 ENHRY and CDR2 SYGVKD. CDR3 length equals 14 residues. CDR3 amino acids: CAISGQGGRREQYF. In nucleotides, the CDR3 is TGTGCCATCAGTGGACAGGGAGGCCGACGGGAGCAGTACTTC.

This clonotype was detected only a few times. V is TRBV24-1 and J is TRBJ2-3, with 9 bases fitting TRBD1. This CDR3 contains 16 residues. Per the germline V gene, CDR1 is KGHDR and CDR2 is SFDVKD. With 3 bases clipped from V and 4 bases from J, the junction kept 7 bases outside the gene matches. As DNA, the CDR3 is TGTGCCACCAGTGATACCGGGACAGGGAGCCCAGATACGCAGTATTTT. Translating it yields CATSDTGTGSPDTQYF.

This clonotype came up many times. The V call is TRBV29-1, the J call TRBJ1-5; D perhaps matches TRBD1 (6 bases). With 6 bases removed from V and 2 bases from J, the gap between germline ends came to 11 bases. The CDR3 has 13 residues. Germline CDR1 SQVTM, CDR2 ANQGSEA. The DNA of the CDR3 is TGCAGCGTCATGACAGGAGGCAATCAGCCCCAGCATTTT. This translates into CSVMTGGNQPQHF. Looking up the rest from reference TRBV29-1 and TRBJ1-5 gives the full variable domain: SAVISQKPSRDICQRGTSLTIQCQVDSQVTMMFWYRQQPGQSLTLIATANQGSEATYESGFVIDKFPISRPNLTFSTLTVSNMSPEDSSIYLCSVMTGGNQPQHFGDGTRLSIL.

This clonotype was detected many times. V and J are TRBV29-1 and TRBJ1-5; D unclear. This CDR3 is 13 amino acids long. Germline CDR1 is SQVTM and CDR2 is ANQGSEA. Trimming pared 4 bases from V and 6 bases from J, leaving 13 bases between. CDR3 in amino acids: CSVVGQQGQPQHF. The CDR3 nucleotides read TGCAGCGTTGTTGGCCAGCAAGGTCAGCCCCAGCATTTT.

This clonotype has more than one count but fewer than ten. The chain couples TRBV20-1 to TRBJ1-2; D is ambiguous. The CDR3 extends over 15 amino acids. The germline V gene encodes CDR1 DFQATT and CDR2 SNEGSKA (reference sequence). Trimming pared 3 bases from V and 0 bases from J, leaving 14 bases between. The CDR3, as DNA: TGCAGTGCTAGGGAAGACTACACGGCTAACTATGGCTACACCTTC. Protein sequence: CSAREDYTANYGYTF.